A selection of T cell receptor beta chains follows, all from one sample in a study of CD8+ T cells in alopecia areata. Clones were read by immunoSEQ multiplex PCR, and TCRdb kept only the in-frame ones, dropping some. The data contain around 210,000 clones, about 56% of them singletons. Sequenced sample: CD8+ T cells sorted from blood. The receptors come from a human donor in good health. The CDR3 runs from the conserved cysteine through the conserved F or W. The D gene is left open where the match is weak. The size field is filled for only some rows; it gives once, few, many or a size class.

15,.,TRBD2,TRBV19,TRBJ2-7,CASSILAGGSYEQYF,TGTGCCAGTAGTATACTAGCGGGGGGCTCCTACGAGCAGTACTTC
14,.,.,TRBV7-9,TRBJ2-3,CASSLASGADTQYF,TGTGCCAGCAGCTTAGCATCCGGCGCGGATACGCAGTATTTT
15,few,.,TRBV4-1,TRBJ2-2,CASSQDRVLYGELFF,TGCGCCAGCAGCCAAGATCGGGTCCTCTATGGGGAGCTGTTTTTT
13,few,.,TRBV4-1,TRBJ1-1,CASSHGADYEAFF,TGCGCCAGCAGCCACGGGGCCGATTATGAAGCTTTCTTT
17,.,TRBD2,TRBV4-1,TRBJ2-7,CASSQDTLAVSSYEQYF,TGCGCCAGCAGCCAAGATACCCTAGCGGTGAGCTCCTACGAGCAGTACTTC
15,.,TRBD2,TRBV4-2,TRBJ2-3,CASSQASGGTDTQYF,TGTGCCAGCAGCCAAGCCTCGGGGGGAACAGATACGCAGTATTTT
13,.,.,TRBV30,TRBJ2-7,CASRPGASYEQYF,TGTGCCTCCCGGCCAGGGGCCTCCTACGAGCAGTACTTC
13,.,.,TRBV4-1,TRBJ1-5,CASSQRSNQPQHF,TGCGCCAGCAGCCAGCGTAGCAATCAGCCCCAGCATTTT
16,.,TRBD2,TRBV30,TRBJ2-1,CAWSVLLRGGHNEQFF,TGTGCCTGGAGTGTACTTTTACGGGGGGGACACAATGAGCAGTTCTTC
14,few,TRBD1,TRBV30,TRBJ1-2,CAWSEQGAGYGYTF,TGTGCCTGGAGTGAACAGGGGGCCGGCTATGGCTACACCTTC
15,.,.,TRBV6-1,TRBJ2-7,CASTEGPRERYEQYF,TGTGCCAGCACCGAGGGCCCACGGGAGCGCTACGAGCAGTACTTC
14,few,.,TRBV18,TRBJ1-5,CASSRTESNQPQHF,TGTGCCAGCTCCCGGACAGAGAGCAATCAGCCCCAGCATTTT